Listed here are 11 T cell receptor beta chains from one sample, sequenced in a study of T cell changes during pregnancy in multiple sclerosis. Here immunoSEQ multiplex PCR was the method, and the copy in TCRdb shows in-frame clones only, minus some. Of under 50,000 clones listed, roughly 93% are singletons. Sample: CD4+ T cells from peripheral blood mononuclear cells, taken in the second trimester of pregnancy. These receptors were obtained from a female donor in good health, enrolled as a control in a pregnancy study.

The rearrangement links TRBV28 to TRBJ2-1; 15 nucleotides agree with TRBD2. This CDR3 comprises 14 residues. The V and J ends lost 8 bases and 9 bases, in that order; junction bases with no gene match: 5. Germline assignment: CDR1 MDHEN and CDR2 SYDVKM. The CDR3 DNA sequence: TGTGCCAGCCTTCCGGGACTAGCGGGGGGTGAGCAGTTCTTC. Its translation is CASLPGLAGGEQFF.

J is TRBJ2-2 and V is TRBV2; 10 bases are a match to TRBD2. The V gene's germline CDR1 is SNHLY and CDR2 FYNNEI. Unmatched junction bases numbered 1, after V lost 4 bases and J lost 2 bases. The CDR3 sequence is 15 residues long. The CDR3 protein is CASSGTSGNTGELFF. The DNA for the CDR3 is TGTGCCAGCAGTGGGACTAGCGGAAACACCGGGGAGCTGTTTTTT.

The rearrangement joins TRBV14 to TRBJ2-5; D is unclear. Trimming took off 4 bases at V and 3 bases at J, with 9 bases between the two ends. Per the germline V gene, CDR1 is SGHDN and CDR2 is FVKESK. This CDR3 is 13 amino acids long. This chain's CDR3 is CASSRRLEETQYF. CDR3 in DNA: TGTGCCAGCAGCCGTCGACTGGAAGAGACCCAGTACTTC.

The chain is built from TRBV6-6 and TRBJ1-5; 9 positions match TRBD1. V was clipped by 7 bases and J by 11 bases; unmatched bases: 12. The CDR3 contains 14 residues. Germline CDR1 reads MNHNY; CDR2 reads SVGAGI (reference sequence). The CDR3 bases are TGTGCCAGCAAGACCGGGACAGGGAGCATAGCCCAGCATTTT. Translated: CASKTGTGSIAQHF.

CDR3 DNA sequence: TGTGCCTGGACCTTCTCTGGGGGAGGGGGGGTGGAGCAGTACTTC. It yields the protein CAWTFSGGGGVEQYF. The chain combines TRBV30 with TRBJ2-7, with D possibly matching TRBD2 (7 bases). Trimming cost V 4 bases and J 7 bases, with 23 bases left between them. This CDR3 spans 15 amino acids. The germline V gene encodes CDR1 GTSNPN and CDR2 SVGIG (reference sequence).

The CDR3 coding sequence is TGTGCCAGCAGTCCGGGACAGGGCACTGGAAACACCATATATTTT. Its translation is CASSPGQGTGNTIYF. The chain links TRBV7-3 to TRBJ1-3; 9 positions agree with TRBD1. V was clipped by 6 bases and J by 2 bases; unmatched bases: 5. The CDR3 has 15 amino acids. CDR1 and CDR2 from the germline V gene are SGHTA and FQGTGA.

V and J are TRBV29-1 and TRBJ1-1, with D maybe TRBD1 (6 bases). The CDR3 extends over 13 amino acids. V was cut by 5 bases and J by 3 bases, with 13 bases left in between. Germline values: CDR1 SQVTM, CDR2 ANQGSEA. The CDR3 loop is CSVFGGQDTEAFF. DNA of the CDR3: TGCAGCGTTTTTGGGGGCCAGGACACTGAAGCTTTCTTT.

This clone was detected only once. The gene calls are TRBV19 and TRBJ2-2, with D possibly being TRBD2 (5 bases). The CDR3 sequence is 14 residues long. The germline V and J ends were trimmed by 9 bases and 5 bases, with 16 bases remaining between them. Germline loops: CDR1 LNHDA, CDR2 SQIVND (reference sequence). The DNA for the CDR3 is TGTGCCAGCGGAGGAGTACGATCAACCGGGGAGCTGTTTTTT. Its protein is CASGGVRSTGELFF.

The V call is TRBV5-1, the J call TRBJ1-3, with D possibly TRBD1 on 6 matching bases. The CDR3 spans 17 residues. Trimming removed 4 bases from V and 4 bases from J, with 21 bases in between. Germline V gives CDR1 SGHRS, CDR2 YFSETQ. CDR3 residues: CASSVLTGSQKGNTIYF. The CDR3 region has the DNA TGCGCCAGCAGCGTCCTCACAGGGAGCCAGAAGGGAAACACCATATATTTT.

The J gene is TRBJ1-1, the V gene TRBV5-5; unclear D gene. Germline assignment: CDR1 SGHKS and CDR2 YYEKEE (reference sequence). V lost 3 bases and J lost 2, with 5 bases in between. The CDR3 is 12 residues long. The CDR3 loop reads CASSSFNTEAFF. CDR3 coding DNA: TGTGCCAGCAGCTCATTCAACACTGAAGCTTTCTTT.

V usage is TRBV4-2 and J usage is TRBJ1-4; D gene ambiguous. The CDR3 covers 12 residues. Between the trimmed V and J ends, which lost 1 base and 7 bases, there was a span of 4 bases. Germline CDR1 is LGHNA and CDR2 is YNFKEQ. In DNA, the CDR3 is TGTGCCAGCAGCCAAGCGCGTGAAAAACTGTTTTTT. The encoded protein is CASSQAREKLFF.